What follows describes a single T cell receptor (beta chain). Assay: immunoSEQ multiplex PCR; the TCRdb copy retains only in-frame clones and omits some. The profile covers 20,000 to 25,000 clones, with roughly 80% appearing a single time and 10% taken by the ten largest. The sample's treatment: randomized to nivolumab then ipilimumab (arm A) or the reverse (arm B). Patients had received no earlier DNA-damaging chemotherapy. Sorted cells were live CD3+CD8+, lacking CD19 and CD56, from PBMCs. The sample belongs to a study of sequential checkpoint blockade in melanoma. Across the whole study: First-line arms were nivolumab then ipilimumab, or the reverse, randomized 1:1. Both treatment sequences were followed by maintenance nivolumab.

CDR3 length equals 15 residues. Trimming took 2 bases from V and 1 from J, leaving 12 bases between them. Germline V CDR1 and CDR2: SEHNR, FQNEAQ (reference sequence). The sequencing used CD8+ T cells sorted from blood (inferred from file names), collected from a patient given nivolumab and ipilimumab in sequence. This sequence originates from a human donor with melanoma. The V gene is TRBV7-9, the J gene TRBJ2-7; TRBD2 might be the D (5 bases). The CDR3 DNA sequence: TGTGCCAGCAGCTTATTCGGGAATCCATCCTACGAGCAGTACTTC. Protein: CASSLFGNPSYEQYF.